The 18 T cell receptor beta chains below were found in one sample sequenced in a study of shared clonotypes between healthy human individuals. The table came from immunoSEQ multiplex PCR; TCRdb's copy has only in-frame clones and leaves some out. The data show about 2 million clones, 85% to 95% seen once. As defined, naive CD8 cells were CD45RO-negative and positively selected for CCR7, with terminally differentiated effector memory CD45RA+ cells excluded. The specimen sequenced was naive CD8+ T cells sorted from blood. These receptors came from a man younger than 35 in good health.

On this clone: This same CDR3 is encoded by further DNA sequences in the sample. This rearrangement joins TRBV6-1 to TRBJ2-7; no definite D call. Germline values: CDR1 MNHNS, CDR2 SASEGT. CDR3 length: 9 residues. V was cut by 5 bases and J by 4 bases, with 0 bases left in between. The CDR3: CASSYEQYF. DNA of the CDR3: TGTGCCAGCAGTTACGAGCAGTACTTC.

The count of this clone is one. The chain has TRBV19 and TRBJ2-2; D is possibly TRBD2 (6 bases). CDR1 and CDR2 from the germline V gene are LNHDA and SQIVND (reference sequence). The CDR3 consists of 17 residues. V lost 3 bases and J lost 6, with 20 bases in between. CDR3 sequence (DNA): TGTGCCAGTAGTATGAGTAGTTATGGGGCGGGATCCGGGGAGCTGTTTTTT. The encoded protein is CASSMSSYGAGSGELFF.

The chain couples TRBV4-1 to TRBJ1-2; the D gene is possibly TRBD1 (5 bases). The CDR3 covers 15 residues. The V gene lost 1 base and the J gene lost 4 bases, with 13 bases spanning the gap. Germline CDR1 is MGHRA and CDR2 is YSYEKL. CDR3 region: CASSQVDTGGYGYTF. CDR3 nucleotide sequence: TGCGCCAGCAGCCAAGTCGACACCGGGGGCTATGGCTACACCTTC.

V and J are TRBV7-9 and TRBJ1-2; 8 bases fit TRBD1. With 6 bases clipped from V and 4 bases from J, the junction kept 7 bases outside the gene matches. CDR3 size: 14 residues. The germline CDR1 and CDR2 sequences are SEHNR and FQNEAQ (reference sequence). The CDR3 nucleotides read TGTGCCAGCAGTCCGGACAGGGTGGGCTATGGCTACACCTTC. Its protein is CASSPDRVGYGYTF.

The table lists this clone with a count of one. The chain recombines TRBV14 with TRBJ2-7; 10 bases line up with TRBD2. The germline gives CDR1 SGHDN, CDR2 FVKESK. The CDR3 has 14 amino acids. Trimming removed 5 bases from V and 2 bases from J; junction bases left unmatched: 3. The CDR3 DNA follows: TGTGCCAGCAGCGCTAGCGGGAGCCCCTACGAGCAGTACTTC. It yields the protein CASSASGSPYEQYF.

The J gene is TRBJ2-7, the V gene TRBV5-1; D gene uncertain. Germline V gives CDR1 SGHRS, CDR2 YFSETQ. Trimming removed 1 base from V and 3 bases from J, with 8 bases in between. The CDR3 length is 13 residues. CDR3 sequence (DNA): TGCGCCAGCAGCTTGACCGGCGTCTACGAGCAGTACTTC. Protein sequence: CASSLTGVYEQYF.

The CDR3 protein is CASSEGLVHYEQYF. The CDR3 DNA follows: TGTGCCAGCAGCGAGGGACTCGTTCACTACGAGCAGTACTTC. The chain couples TRBV5-6 to TRBJ2-7; tentative D call: TRBD2 (6 bases). The CDR3 length is 14 residues. CDR1 and CDR2 from the germline V gene are SGHDT and YYEEEE. Trimming removed 4 bases from V and 3 bases from J, with 14 bases in between.

V usage is TRBV11-2 and J usage is TRBJ1-5; perhaps TRBD1 as D (5 bases). Germline CDR1 and CDR2: SGHAT and FQNNGV. This CDR3 region has 15 residues. The V end lost 1 base, the J end lost 0 bases, and 7 bases lay between the germline ends. This CDR3 reads CASSLAGYSNQPQHF. The CDR3 nucleotides read TGTGCCAGCAGCTTAGCAGGGTATAGCAATCAGCCCCAGCATTTT. Full variable domain (remainder filled in from reference TRBV11-2 and TRBJ1-5): EAGVAQSPRYKIIEKRQSVAFWCNPISGHATLYWYQQILGQGPKLLIQFQNNGVVDDSQLPKDRFSAERLKGVDSTLKIQPAKLEDSAVYLCASSLAGYSNQPQHFGDGTRLSIL.

The chain has TRBV21-1 and TRBJ2-7; no DNA check was done on the table's D call, TRBD1. TRBV21-1 is an annotated pseudogene. This CDR3 has 17 residues. CDR3: CASSKATVGQRSYEQYF. CDR3 coding DNA: TGTGCCAGCAGCAAAGCCACGGTGGGACAACGCTCCTACGAGCAGTACTTC.

The chain links TRBV28 to TRBJ2-1; a possible D gene is TRBD1 (5 bases). Germline CDR1 and CDR2: MDHEN and SYDVKM. With 6 bases removed from V and 0 bases from J, the gap between germline ends came to 21 bases. The CDR3 has 18 amino acids. The CDR3 bases are TGTGCCAGCAGCTCAACCTCGACCAGGGTTTACTCCTACAATGAGCAGTTCTTC. It specifies CASSSTSTRVYSYNEQFF.

The chain links TRBV7-9 to TRBJ1-4; 7 nucleotides line up with TRBD1. Trimming at V came to 1 base and at J to 8 bases, leaving 10 bases not matched to a gene. Germline-derived CDR1 and CDR2 are SEHNR and FQNEAQ (reference sequence). CDR3 length equals 16 residues. The CDR3 coding sequence is TGTGCCAGCAGCTTAGGGGAGGAGGGGGCGCGCGAAAAACTGTTTTTT. Amino acid sequence: CASSLGEEGAREKLFF.

The chain is built from TRBV6-5 and TRBJ2-7; D remains ambiguous. CDR1 and CDR2 (germline): MNHEY, SVGAGI. This CDR3 has 13 residues. The V and J ends lost 2 bases and 4 bases respectively, with 9 bases between them. CDR3 protein: CASSYRPLYEQYF. In DNA, the CDR3 is TGTGCCAGCAGTTACAGACCACTTTACGAGCAGTACTTC.

The chain has TRBV27 and TRBJ2-2, with 9 bases matching TRBD2. CDR3 length equals 17 residues. Trimming at V came to 1 base and at J to 1 base, leaving 4 bases not matched to a gene. The germline gives CDR1 MNHEY, CDR2 SMNVEV (reference sequence). The chain's CDR3 is CASSLLTSGGNTGELFF. CDR3 nucleotides: TGTGCCAGCAGTTTATTGACTAGCGGTGGGAACACCGGGGAGCTGTTTTTT.

In the case of this clone: The identical CDR3 is also encoded by other nucleotide sequences in the sample. The rearrangement joins TRBV28 to TRBJ2-7; 8 bases agree with TRBD1. Losses at the gene ends were 6 bases for V and 4 bases for J; bases not matched to a gene: 8. CDR1 MDHEN and CDR2 SYDVKM come from the germline V gene. This CDR3 has 14 amino acids. The CDR3 loop is CASSLTGTGYEQYF. In nucleotides, the CDR3 is TGTGCCAGCAGCCTAACCGGGACAGGTTACGAGCAGTACTTC.

Note on this clone: Different DNA sequences within this sample yield the same CDR3. This chain uses TRBV6-5 with TRBJ2-7, with TRBD2 matching 9 bases. Losses at the gene ends were 5 bases for V and 1 base for J; bases not matched to a gene: 3. From germline, CDR1 is MNHEY and CDR2 SVGAGI. The CDR3 has 14 residues. The CDR3 DNA sequence: TGTGCCAGCAGTCCTCTAGCGGGGTCCTACGAGCAGTACTTC. It is translated as CASSPLAGSYEQYF.

The rearrangement uses TRBV4-1 and TRBJ1-5; 7 bases map to TRBD1. The V gene's germline CDR1 is MGHRA and CDR2 YSYEKL. The CDR3 length is 15 residues. J lost 1 base, V lost 4 bases, and 4 bases had no gene match. The CDR3 protein is CASSLAGGSNQPQHF. The CDR3 DNA reads TGCGCCAGCAGCCTTGCAGGGGGAAGCAATCAGCCCCAGCATTTT.

This chain connects TRBV27 to TRBJ2-7, with 7 bases that match TRBD1. This CDR3 is built from 14 residues. Germline loops: CDR1 MNHEY, CDR2 SMNVEV (reference sequence). V dropped 5 bases and J dropped 1; count of bases not matched to a gene: 5. The CDR3 DNA sequence: TGTGCCAGCAGTGCGACAGGGTTATCCTACGAGCAGTACTTC. Protein product: CASSATGLSYEQYF.

The V gene is TRBV9, the J gene TRBJ2-2; D unresolved. Trimming pared 4 bases from V and 1 base from J, leaving 14 bases between. In germline, CDR1 is SGDLS, CDR2 YYNGEE. CDR3 length: 16 amino acids. In DNA form, the CDR3 reads TGTGCCAGCAGCTATCTGGCCCGCCAGAACACCGGGGAGCTGTTTTTT. It is translated as CASSYLARQNTGELFF. Drawing the rest from reference TRBV9 and TRBJ2-2, the complete variable domain is DSGVTQTPKHLITATGQRVTLRCSPRSGDLSVYWYQQSLDQGLQFLIQYYNGEERAKGNILERFSAQQFPDLHSELNLSSLELGDSALYFCASSYLARQNTGELFFGEGSRLTVL.